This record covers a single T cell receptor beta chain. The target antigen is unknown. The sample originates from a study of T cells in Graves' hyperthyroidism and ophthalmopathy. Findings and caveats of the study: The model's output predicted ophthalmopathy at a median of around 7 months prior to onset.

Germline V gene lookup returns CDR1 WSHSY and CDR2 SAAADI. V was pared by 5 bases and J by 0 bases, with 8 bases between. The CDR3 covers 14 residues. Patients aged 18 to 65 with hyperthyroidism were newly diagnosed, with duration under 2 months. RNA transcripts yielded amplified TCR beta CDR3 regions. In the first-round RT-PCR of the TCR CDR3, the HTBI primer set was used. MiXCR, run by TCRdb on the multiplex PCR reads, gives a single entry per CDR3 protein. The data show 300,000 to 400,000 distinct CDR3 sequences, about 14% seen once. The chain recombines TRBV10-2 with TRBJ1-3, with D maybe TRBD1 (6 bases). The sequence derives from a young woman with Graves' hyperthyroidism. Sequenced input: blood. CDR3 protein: CASSTGSSGNTIYF. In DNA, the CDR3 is TGCGCCAGCAGTACAGGGAGCTCTGGAAACACCATATATTTT.